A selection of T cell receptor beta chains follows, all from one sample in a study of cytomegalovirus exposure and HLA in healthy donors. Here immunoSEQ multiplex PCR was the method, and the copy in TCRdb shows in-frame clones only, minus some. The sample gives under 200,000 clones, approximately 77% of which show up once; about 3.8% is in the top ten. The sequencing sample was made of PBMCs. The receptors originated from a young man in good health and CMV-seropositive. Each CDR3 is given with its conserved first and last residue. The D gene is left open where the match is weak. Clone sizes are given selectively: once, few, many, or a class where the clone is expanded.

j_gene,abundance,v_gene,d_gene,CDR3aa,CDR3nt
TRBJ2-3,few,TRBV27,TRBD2,CASSSLAGGLESDTQYF,TGTGCCAGCAGTTCCCTTGCGGGGGGCCTTGAGTCAGATACGCAGTATTTT
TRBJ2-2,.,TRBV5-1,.,CASSGRTSNTGELFF,TGCGCCAGCAGCGGTAGAACCTCGAACACCGGGGAGCTGTTTTTT
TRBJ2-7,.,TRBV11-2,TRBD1,CASSSLGQGGEQYF,TGTGCCAGCAGCTCCCTAGGACAGGGAGGCGAGCAGTACTTC
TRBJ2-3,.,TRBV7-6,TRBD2,CASSSMGGEADTQYF,TGTGCCAGCAGCTCCATGGGGGGGGAAGCAGATACGCAGTATTTT
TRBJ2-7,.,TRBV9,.,CASSVGGADYEQYF,TGTGCCAGCAGCGTTGGCGGGGCGGACTACGAGCAGTACTTC
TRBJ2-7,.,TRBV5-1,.,CASSWTAGYEQYF,TGCGCCAGCAGCTGGACAGCCGGCTACGAGCAGTACTTC
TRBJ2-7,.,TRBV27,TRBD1,CASSGPGGPSEQYF,TGTGCCAGCAGTGGACCAGGGGGCCCCAGCGAGCAGTACTTC
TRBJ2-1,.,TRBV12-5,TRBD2,CASGPGSGTIERSSYNEQFF,TGTGCTAGTGGCCCCGGGTCGGGGACTATCGAGAGGAGCTCCTACAATGAGCAGTTCTTC
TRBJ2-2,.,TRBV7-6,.,CASSLNFGGKNTGELFF,TGTGCCAGCAGCTTAAATTTTGGGGGCAAGAACACCGGGGAGCTGTTTTTT
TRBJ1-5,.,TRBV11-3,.,CASSLIGAQPQHF,TGTGCCAGCAGCTTAATAGGGGCTCAGCCCCAGCATTTT
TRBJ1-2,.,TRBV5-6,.,CASSGSAGNYGYTF,TGTGCCAGCAGCGGCAGCGCGGGGAACTATGGCTACACCTTC
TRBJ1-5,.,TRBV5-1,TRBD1,CASSSTGGDQPQHF,TGCGCCAGCAGCTCGACAGGGGGCGATCAGCCCCAGCATTTT
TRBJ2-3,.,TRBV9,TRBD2,CASSGRGGTDTQYF,TGTGCCAGCAGCGGGCGGGGGGGCACAGATACGCAGTATTTT
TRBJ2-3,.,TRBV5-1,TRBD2,CASSLPSGGGTDTQYF,TGCGCCAGCAGCCTACCTAGCGGGGGGGGCACAGATACGCAGTATTTT
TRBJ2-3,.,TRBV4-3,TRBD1,CASSQRDRGQDTQYF,TGCGCCAGCAGCCAGCGGGACAGGGGGCAAGATACGCAGTATTTT